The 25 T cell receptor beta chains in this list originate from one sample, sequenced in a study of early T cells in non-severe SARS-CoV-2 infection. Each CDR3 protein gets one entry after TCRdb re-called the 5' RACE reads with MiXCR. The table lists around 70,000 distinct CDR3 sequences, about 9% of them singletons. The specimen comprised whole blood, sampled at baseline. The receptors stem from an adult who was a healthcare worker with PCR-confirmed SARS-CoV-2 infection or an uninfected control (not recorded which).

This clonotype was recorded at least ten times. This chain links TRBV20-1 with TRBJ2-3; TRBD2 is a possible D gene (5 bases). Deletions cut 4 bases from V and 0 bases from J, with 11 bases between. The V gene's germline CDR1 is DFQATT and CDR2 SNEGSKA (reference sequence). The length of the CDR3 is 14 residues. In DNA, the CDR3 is TGCAGTGCTATCGCCGGGATAAGCACAGATACGCAGTATTTT. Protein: CSAIAGISTDTQYF.

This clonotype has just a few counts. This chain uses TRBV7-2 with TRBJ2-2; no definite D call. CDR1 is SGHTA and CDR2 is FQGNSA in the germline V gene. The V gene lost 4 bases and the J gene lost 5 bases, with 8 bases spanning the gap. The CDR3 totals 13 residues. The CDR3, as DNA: TGTGCCAGCAGCTCGATCCATACCGGGGAGCTGTTTTTT. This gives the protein CASSSIHTGELFF.

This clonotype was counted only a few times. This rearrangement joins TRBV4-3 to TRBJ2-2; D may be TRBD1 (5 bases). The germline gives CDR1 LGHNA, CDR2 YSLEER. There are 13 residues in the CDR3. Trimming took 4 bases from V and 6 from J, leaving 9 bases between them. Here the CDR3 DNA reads TGCGCCAGCAGCCGCGGACAATCCGGGGAGCTGTTTTTT. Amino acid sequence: CASSRGQSGELFF.

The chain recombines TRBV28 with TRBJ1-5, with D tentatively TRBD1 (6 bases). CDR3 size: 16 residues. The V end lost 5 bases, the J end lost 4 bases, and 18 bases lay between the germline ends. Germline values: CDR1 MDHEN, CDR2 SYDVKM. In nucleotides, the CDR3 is TGTGCCAGCAGTCCCGGCACAGGGAAAAAAAATCAGCCCCAGCATTTT. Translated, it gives CASSPGTGKKNQPQHF.

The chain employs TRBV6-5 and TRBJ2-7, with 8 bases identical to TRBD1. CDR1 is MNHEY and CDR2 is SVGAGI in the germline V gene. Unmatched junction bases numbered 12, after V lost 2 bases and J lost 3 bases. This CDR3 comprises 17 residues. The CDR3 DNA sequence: TGTGCCAGCAGTTACAGGGGAATCGGGACAGGCTTCTACGAGCAGTACTTC. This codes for CASSYRGIGTGFYEQYF.

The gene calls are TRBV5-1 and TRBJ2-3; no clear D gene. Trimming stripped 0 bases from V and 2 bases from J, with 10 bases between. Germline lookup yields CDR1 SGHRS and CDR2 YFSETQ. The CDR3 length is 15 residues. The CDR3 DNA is TGCGCCAGCAGCTTGGTTGGCTCCCCCACAGATACGCAGTATTTT. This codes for CASSLVGSPTDTQYF. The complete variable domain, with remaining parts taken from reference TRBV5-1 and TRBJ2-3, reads KAGVTQTPRYLIKTRGQQVTLSCSPISGHRSVSWYQQTPGQGLQFLFEYFSETQRNKGNFPGRFSGRQFSNSRSEMNVSTLELGDSALYLCASSLVGSPTDTQYFGPGTRLTVL.

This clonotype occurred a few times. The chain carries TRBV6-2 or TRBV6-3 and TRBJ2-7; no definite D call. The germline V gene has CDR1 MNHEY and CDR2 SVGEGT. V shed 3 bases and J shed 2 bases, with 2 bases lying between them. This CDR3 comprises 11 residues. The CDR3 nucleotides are TGTGCCAGCAGTTATACCTACGAGCAGTACTTC. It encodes CASSYTYEQYF.

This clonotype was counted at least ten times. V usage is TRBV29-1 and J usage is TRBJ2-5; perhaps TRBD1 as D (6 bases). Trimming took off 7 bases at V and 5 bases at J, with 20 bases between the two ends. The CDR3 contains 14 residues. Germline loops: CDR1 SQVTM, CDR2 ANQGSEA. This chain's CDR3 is CSAPHSGTPETQYF. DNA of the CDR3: TGCAGCGCTCCCCATTCAGGGACACCCGAGACCCAGTACTTC.

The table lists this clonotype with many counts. CDR3 loop: CASSLSGGSRGTFF. The CDR3 DNA is TGTGCCAGCAGCTTATCGGGGGGCTCCCGAGGGACTTTCTTT. The V and J genes are TRBV7-3 and TRBJ1-1, with D possibly matching TRBD1 (6 bases). The length of the CDR3 is 14 residues. The germline gives CDR1 SGHTA, CDR2 FQGTGA. V gave up 2 bases and J gave up 12 bases, with 19 bases separating them.

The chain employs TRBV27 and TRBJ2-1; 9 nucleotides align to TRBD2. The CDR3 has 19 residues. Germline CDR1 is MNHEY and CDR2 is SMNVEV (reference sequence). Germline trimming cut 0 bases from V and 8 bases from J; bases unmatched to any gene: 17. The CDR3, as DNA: TGTGCCAGCAGTTTATCCCCCCTCCTCCTAGCGGGATTGCAGGATGAGCAGTTCTTC. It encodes CASSLSPLLLAGLQDEQFF.

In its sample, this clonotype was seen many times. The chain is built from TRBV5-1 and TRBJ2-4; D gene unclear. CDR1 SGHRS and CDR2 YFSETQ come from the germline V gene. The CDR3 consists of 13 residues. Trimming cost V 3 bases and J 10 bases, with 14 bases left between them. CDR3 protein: CASSSELPGIQYF. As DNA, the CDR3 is TGCGCCAGCAGCTCGGAGTTACCCGGGATTCAGTACTTC.

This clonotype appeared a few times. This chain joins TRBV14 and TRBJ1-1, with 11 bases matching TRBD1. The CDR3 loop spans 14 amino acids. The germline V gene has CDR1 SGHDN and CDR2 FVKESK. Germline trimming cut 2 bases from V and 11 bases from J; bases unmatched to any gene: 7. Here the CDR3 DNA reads TGTGCCAGCAGCCAATTCCTGGGACAGGGGGGGGCTTTCTTT. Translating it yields CASSQFLGQGGAFF.

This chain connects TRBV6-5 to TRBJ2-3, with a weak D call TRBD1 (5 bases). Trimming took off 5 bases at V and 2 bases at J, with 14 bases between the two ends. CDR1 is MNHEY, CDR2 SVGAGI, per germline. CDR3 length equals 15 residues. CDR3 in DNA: TGTGCCAGCAGTGGCGGACAAGCGTCCACAGATACGCAGTATTTT. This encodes CASSGGQASTDTQYF.

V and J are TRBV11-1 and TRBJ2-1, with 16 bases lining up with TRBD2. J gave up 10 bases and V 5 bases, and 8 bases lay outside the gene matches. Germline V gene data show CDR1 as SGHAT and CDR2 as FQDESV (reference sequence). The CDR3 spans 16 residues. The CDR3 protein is CASSITGGLAGGEQFF. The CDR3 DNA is TGTGCCAGCAGCATCACAGGGGGACTAGCGGGAGGGGAGCAGTTCTTC.

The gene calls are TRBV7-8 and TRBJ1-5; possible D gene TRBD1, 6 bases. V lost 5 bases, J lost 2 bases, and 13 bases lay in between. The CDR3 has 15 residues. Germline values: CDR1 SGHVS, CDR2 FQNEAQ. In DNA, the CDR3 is TGTGCCAGCAGCCCCCATTCAGGGGGCAATCAGCCCCAGCATTTT. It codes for CASSPHSGGNQPQHF.

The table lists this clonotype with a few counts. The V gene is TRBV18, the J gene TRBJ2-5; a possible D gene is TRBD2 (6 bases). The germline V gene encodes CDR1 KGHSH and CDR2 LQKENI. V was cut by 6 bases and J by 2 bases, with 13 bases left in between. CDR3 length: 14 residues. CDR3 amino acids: CASSTGRMQETQYF. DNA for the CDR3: TGTGCCAGCTCGACCGGGAGAATGCAAGAGACCCAGTACTTC.

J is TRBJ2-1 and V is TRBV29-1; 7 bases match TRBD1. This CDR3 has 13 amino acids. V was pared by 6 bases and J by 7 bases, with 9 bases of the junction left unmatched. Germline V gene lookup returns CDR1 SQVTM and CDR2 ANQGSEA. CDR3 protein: CSVDRAPGNEQFF. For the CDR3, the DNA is TGCAGCGTCGACAGGGCCCCGGGGAATGAGCAGTTCTTC.

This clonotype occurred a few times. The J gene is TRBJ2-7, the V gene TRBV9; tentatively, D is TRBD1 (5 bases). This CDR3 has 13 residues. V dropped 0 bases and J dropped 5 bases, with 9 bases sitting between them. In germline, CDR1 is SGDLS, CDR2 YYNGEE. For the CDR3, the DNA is TGTGCCAGCAGCGTAGGGCAGGGCCACGAGCAGTACTTC. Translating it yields CASSVGQGHEQYF.

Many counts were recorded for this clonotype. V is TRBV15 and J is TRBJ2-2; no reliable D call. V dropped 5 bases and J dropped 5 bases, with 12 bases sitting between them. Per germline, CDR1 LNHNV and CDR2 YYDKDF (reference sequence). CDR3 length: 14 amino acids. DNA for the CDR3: TGTGCCACCAGCGAAGTGGATTCGACCGGGGAGCTGTTTTTT. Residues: CATSEVDSTGELFF. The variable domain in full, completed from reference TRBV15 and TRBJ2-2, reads DAMVIQNPRYQVTQFGKPVTLSCSQTLNHNVMYWYQQKSSQAPKLLFHYYDKDFNNEADTPDNFQSRRPNTSFCFLDIRSPGLGDTAMYLCATSEVDSTGELFFGEGSRLTVL.

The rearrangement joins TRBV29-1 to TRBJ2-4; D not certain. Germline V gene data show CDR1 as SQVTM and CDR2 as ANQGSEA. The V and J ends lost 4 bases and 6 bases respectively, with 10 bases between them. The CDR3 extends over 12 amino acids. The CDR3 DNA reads TGCAGCGTTGGGGCCACGGGAAACATTCAGTACTTC. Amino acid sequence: CSVGATGNIQYF.

The CDR3 DNA is TGTGCCAGCAGGGTGGGGAATGAAAAACTGTTTTTT. Its translation is CASRVGNEKLFF. The chain carries TRBV2 and TRBJ1-4; D is unclear. CDR1 SNHLY and CDR2 FYNNEI come from the germline V gene. Trimming shortened V by 6 bases and J by 5 bases, and 7 bases separated the two germline ends. This CDR3 spans 12 amino acids.

The DNA for the CDR3 is TGCGCCAGCAGCCAAAGCACCCGACTAGCGGGGAACAATGAGCAGTTCTTC. This codes for CASSQSTRLAGNNEQFF. The genes are TRBV4-3 and TRBJ2-1; 11 positions match TRBD2. The trim removed 2 bases at V and 5 bases at J, leaving 8 bases unmatched. This CDR3 has 17 amino acids. Germline V gene sequence: CDR1 LGHNA, CDR2 YSLEER.

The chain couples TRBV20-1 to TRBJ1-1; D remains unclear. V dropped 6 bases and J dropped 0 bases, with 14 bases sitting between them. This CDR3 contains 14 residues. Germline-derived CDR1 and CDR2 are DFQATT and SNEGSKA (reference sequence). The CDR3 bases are TGCAGTGCGAGACCTTTTGGAGTGAACACTGAAGCTTTCTTT. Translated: CSARPFGVNTEAFF.

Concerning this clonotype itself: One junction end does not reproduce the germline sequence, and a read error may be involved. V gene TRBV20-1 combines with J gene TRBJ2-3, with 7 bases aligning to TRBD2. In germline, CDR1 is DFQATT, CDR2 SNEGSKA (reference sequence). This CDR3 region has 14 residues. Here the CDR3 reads CCARFEGGHSPQYF. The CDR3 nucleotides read TGCTGTGCTAGGTTTGAGGGAGGGCATAGCCCGCAGTATTTT.

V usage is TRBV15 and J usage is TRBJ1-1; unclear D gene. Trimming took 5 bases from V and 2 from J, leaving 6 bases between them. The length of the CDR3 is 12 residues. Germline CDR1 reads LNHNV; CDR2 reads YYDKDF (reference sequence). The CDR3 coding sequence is TGTGCCACCAGCCCCTCAAACACTGAAGCTTTCTTT. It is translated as CATSPSNTEAFF. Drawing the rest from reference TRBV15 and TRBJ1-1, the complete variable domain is DAMVIQNPRYQVTQFGKPVTLSCSQTLNHNVMYWYQQKSSQAPKLLFHYYDKDFNNEADTPDNFQSRRPNTSFCFLDIRSPGLGDTAMYLCATSPSNTEAFFGQGTRLTVV.